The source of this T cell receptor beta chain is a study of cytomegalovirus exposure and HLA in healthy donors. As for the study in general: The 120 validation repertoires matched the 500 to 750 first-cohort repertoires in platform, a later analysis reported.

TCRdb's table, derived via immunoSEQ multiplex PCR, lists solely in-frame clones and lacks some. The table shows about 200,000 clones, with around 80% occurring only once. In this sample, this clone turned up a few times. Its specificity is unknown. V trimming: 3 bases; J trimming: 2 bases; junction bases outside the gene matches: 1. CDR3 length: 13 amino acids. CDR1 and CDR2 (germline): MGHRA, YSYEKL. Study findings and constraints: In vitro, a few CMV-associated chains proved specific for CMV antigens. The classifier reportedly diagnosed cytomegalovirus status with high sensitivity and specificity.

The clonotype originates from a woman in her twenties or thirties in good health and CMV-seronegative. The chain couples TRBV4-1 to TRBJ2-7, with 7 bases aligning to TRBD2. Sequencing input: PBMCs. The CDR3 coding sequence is TGCGCCAGCAGCCAGGCGGGGGCCTACGAGCAGTACTTC. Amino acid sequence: CASSQAGAYEQYF.